Each of the 24 T cell receptor beta chains below was sequenced from the same sample in a study of cytomegalovirus exposure and HLA in healthy donors (dated by TCRdb to 2017 to 2019). The library came from the immunoSEQ multiplex PCR assay. For the multiplex PCR, a mixture combining 60 forward primers for TCR Vbeta segments and 13 reverse primers for TCR Jbeta segments was used. TCRdb took over this immuneACCESS table, retaining in-frame rearrangements with V and J assigned. Such tables are incomplete; in checked studies, under half of the missing clones stem from an unresolved V gene, and the remainder is unexplained. The sample table contains about 180,000 clones; only one count was recorded for less than 85% of them. In total, the top ten clones hold around 5.7% of the sample. The sample taken for sequencing was PBMCs. The receptors come from a man between 35 and 55 years old in good health and CMV-seronegative.

The CDR3 DNA sequence: TGTGCCAGTAGTATCAGGGGAAACATTCAGTACTTC. Amino acids: CASSIRGNIQYF. The gene calls are TRBV19 and TRBJ2-4, with D maybe TRBD1 (6 bases). The V end lost 3 bases, the J end lost 6 bases, and 6 bases lay between the germline ends. Germline V gene lookup returns CDR1 LNHDA and CDR2 SQIVND (reference sequence). The CDR3 spans 12 residues.

This clone occurred a few times. The chain combines TRBV11-3 with TRBJ2-5, with D tentatively TRBD2 (5 bases). The CDR3 runs to 14 residues. V gave up 4 bases and J gave up 1 base, with 10 bases separating them. Germline CDR1 reads SGHNT; CDR2 reads YENEEA. CDR3 amino acids: CASSSLTSQETQYF. CDR3 sequence (DNA): TGTGCCAGCAGCTCCCTTACTAGCCAAGAGACCCAGTACTTC.

The genes are TRBV27 and TRBJ2-7, with 9 bases matching TRBD1. Germline CDR1 reads MNHEY; CDR2 reads SMNVEV (reference sequence). The CDR3 is 14 residues long. V lost 5 bases and J lost 12; bases outside the gene matches: 14. The CDR3 protein is CASSPDRGEAGWYF. DNA for the CDR3: TGTGCCAGCAGTCCAGACAGGGGGGAAGCTGGGTGGTACTTC.

This clone was recorded a few times. The V call is TRBV30, the J call TRBJ2-1; 14 nucleotides line up with TRBD2. V trimming: 0 bases; J trimming: 7 bases; junction bases outside the gene matches: 17. The CDR3 sequence is 20 residues long. CDR1 and CDR2 (germline): GTSNPN, SVGIG (reference sequence). The CDR3 sequence: CAWSVQIRARLAGGKNEQFF. CDR3 in DNA: TGTGCCTGGAGTGTACAAATTAGGGCCCGACTAGCGGGAGGGAAAAATGAGCAGTTCTTC. Drawing the rest from reference TRBV30 and TRBJ2-1, the complete variable domain is SQTIHQWPATLVQPVGSPLSLECTVEGTSNPNLYWYRQAAGRGLQLLFYSVGIGQISSEVPQNLSASRPQDRQFILSSKKLLLSDSGFYLCAWSVQIRARLAGGKNEQFFGPGTRLTVL.

This chain uses TRBV6-1 with TRBJ1-2; 7 bases map to TRBD1. Germline V gene data show CDR1 as MNHNS and CDR2 as SASEGT. CDR3 length equals 15 residues. The V and J ends lost 1 base and 5 bases, in that order; junction bases with no gene match: 7. Written as DNA, the CDR3 is TGTGCCAGCAGTGAAGTCACCACGACAGGGTATGGCTACACCTTC. Translation: CASSEVTTTGYGYTF.

This clone appeared a single time. The chain uses TRBV29-1 and TRBJ2-3; D is ambiguous. The CDR3 runs 10 residues. Germline assignment: CDR1 SQVTM and CDR2 ANQGSEA. Trimming stripped 7 bases from V and 9 bases from J, with 11 bases between. CDR3 in amino acids: CSARYGTQYF. CDR3 nucleotide sequence: TGCAGCGCGCGGTACGGCACGCAGTATTTT.

In DNA form, the CDR3 reads TGCGCCAGCAGGGGGGCAGCGAACACCGGGGAGCTGTTTTTT. This sequence encodes CASRGAANTGELFF. J is TRBJ2-2 and V is TRBV5-1; tentative D call: TRBD1 (6 bases). This CDR3 region has 14 residues. The germline V and J ends were trimmed by 5 bases and 0 bases, with 8 bases remaining between them. Looked up from germline, CDR1 is SGHRS and CDR2 is YFSETQ.

This rearrangement joins TRBV7-9 to TRBJ1-5; possibly TRBD1 for D (5 bases). The CDR3 is made up of 15 amino acids. Per the germline V gene, CDR1 is SEHNR and CDR2 is FQNEAQ (reference sequence). Between the trimmed V and J ends, which lost 5 bases and 4 bases, there was a span of 15 bases. The CDR3 here is CASSIGGTENQPQHF. The CDR3, as DNA: TGTGCCAGCAGCATTGGAGGGACGGAGAATCAGCCCCAGCATTTT.

The chain carries TRBV7-2 and TRBJ1-1, with 7 nucleotides matching TRBD1. The junction had 6 bases not matched to a gene; V was cut back by 0 bases and J by 5 bases. The CDR3 length is 15 residues. CDR1 and CDR2 from the germline V gene are SGHTA and FQGNSA. The CDR3 is CASSLASTQGTEAFF. Written as DNA, the CDR3 is TGTGCCAGCAGCTTAGCTTCTACACAGGGGACTGAAGCTTTCTTT. The variable domain in full, completed from reference TRBV7-2 and TRBJ1-1, reads GAGVSQSPSNKVTEKGKDVELRCDPISGHTALYWYRQSLGQGLEFLIYFQGNSAPDKSGLPSDRFSAERTGGSVSTLTIQRTQQEDSAVYLCASSLASTQGTEAFFGQGTRLTVV.

The chain combines TRBV19 with TRBJ2-2, with a possible D match to TRBD2 (5 bases). V was clipped by 5 bases and J by 7 bases, with 17 bases between them. The CDR3 sequence is 15 residues long. CDR1 and CDR2 (germline): LNHDA, SQIVND (reference sequence). CDR3 sequence (DNA): TGTGCCAGTAGTTCGGTCCCCCGGGGTGGCGGGGAGCTGTTTTTT. Its protein is CASSSVPRGGGELFF.

The CDR3 loop is CASSLTTSGGQYF. The CDR3, as DNA: TGTGCCAGCAGCTTAACGACTAGCGGGGGGCAGTACTTC. The chain has TRBV11-1 and TRBJ2-7, with TRBD2 matching 12 bases. The CDR3 loop spans 13 amino acids. Germline-derived CDR1 and CDR2 are SGHAT and FQDESV (reference sequence). Unmatched junction bases numbered 2, after V lost 2 bases and J lost 9 bases.

The DNA of the CDR3 is TGCGCCAGCAGCCAAAATATACTAGCGGGAGCACAGTTTCGGAACACCGGGGAGCTGTTTTTT. This codes for CASSQNILAGAQFRNTGELFF. The chain recombines TRBV4-3 with TRBJ2-2; TRBD2 agrees at 11 bases. The V segment lost 2 bases and the J segment 1 base; nucleotides outside the gene matches: 15. The CDR3 runs to 21 residues. Germline CDR1 reads LGHNA; CDR2 reads YSLEER.

Written as DNA, the CDR3 is TGTGCCAGCAGCTTTCGGCAGGGGGCCACCTCCGGTACGCAGTATTTT. Translated: CASSFRQGATSGTQYF. The chain uses TRBV5-4 and TRBJ2-3; TRBD1 agrees at 8 bases. The CDR3 runs to 16 residues. V shed 2 bases and J 8 bases; nucleotides not matched to a gene: 13. Germline loops: CDR1 SGHNT, CDR2 YYREEE (reference sequence).

V gene TRBV27 combines with J gene TRBJ2-7; 11 bases align to TRBD1. The CDR3 contains 15 residues. Losses at the gene ends were 3 bases for V and 4 bases for J; bases not matched to a gene: 5. Germline CDR1 MNHEY, CDR2 SMNVEV (reference sequence). DNA for the CDR3: TGTGCCAGCAGTTTCCGGGACAGGGGGTTATACGAGCAGTACTTC. It codes for CASSFRDRGLYEQYF.

The gene calls are TRBV2 and TRBJ1-3, with no clear D. The germline V gene encodes CDR1 SNHLY and CDR2 FYNNEI. The CDR3 spans 15 residues. V lost 4 bases, J lost 0 bases, and 10 bases lay in between. In DNA form, the CDR3 reads TGTGCCAGCAGTGTGGGCGAGAACTCTGGAAACACCATATATTTT. The encoded protein is CASSVGENSGNTIYF.

This chain connects TRBV9 to TRBJ2-5, with TRBD1 matching over 7 bases. Looked up from germline, CDR1 is SGDLS and CDR2 is YYNGEE. CDR3 size: 13 residues. Trimming at V came to 2 bases and at J to 2 bases, leaving 0 bases not matched to a gene. The CDR3 DNA reads TGTGCCAGCAGCGTGACAGGGCAAGAGACCCAGTACTTC. Residues: CASSVTGQETQYF.

The table lists this clone with a count of one. The J gene is TRBJ1-3, the V gene TRBV9; perhaps TRBD1 as D (5 bases). This CDR3 has 15 amino acids. V gave up 4 bases and J gave up 0 bases, with 11 bases separating them. The germline V gene encodes CDR1 SGDLS and CDR2 YYNGEE. CDR3 sequence: CASSPQGASGNTIYF. CDR3 sequence (DNA): TGTGCCAGCAGCCCGCAGGGCGCCTCTGGAAACACCATATATTTT.

Comment on this clone: Additional DNA sequences in this sample encode the identical CDR3. The CDR3 DNA follows: TGCAGTGCTAGTCGGGTGAATGAGCAGTTCTTC. Translation: CSASRVNEQFF. J is TRBJ2-1 and V is TRBV20-1; D gene ambiguous. CDR1 is DFQATT, CDR2 SNEGSKA, per germline (reference sequence). The V gene lost 3 bases and the J gene lost 7 bases, with 7 bases spanning the gap. This CDR3 is built from 11 residues.

The CDR3 region is CASSYSGTSIGELFF. The CDR3 DNA reads TGTGCCAGCAGTTACTCGGGGACTAGCATCGGGGAGCTGTTTTTT. The chain links TRBV6-6 to TRBJ2-2; TRBD2 matches at 9 bases. CDR1 is MNHNY, CDR2 SVGAGI, per germline (reference sequence). V shed 0 bases, J shed 7 bases, and the junction held 3 bases outside the gene matches. The CDR3 contains 15 residues.

The rearrangement joins TRBV18 to TRBJ1-4, with a tentative D call TRBD1 (5 bases). The CDR3 has 16 amino acids. Trimming removed 4 bases at V and 7 bases at J, with 19 bases between. Germline V gene data show CDR1 as KGHSH and CDR2 as LQKENI. CDR3 in amino acids: CASSRGQPTFGEKLFF. The CDR3 DNA sequence: TGTGCCAGCTCACGGGGCCAGCCAACATTTGGTGAAAAACTGTTTTTT.

The rearrangement joins TRBV18 to TRBJ1-5; D remains ambiguous. Trimming took off 4 bases at V and 3 bases at J, with 16 bases between the two ends. CDR3 size: 16 residues. The germline CDR1 and CDR2 sequences are KGHSH and LQKENI. The CDR3 DNA reads TGTGCCAGCTCACTTACGGGTAACCCCGTCAATCAGCCCCAGCATTTT. Amino acid sequence: CASSLTGNPVNQPQHF.

Only one count was recorded for this clone. The chain links TRBV5-1 to TRBJ2-1, with D unclear. V dropped 0 bases and J dropped 6 bases, with 4 bases sitting between them. Germline assignment: CDR1 SGHRS and CDR2 YFSETQ. The CDR3 consists of 12 residues. This CDR3 reads CASSLGGNEQFF. DNA for the CDR3: TGCGCCAGCAGCTTGGGCGGCAATGAGCAGTTCTTC.

The chain combines TRBV11-2 with TRBJ2-1, with D hard to call. Germline V gene sequence: CDR1 SGHAT, CDR2 FQNNGV. Trimming shortened V by 1 base and J by 12 bases, and 16 bases separated the two germline ends. CDR3 length: 14 amino acids. The CDR3 DNA sequence: TGTGCCAGCAGCTTAGGCCCCGACAATTCTGGGCAGTTCTTC. Translation: CASSLGPDNSGQFF.

The V and J genes are TRBV10-2 and TRBJ1-1; TRBD1 might be the D (5 bases). This CDR3 contains 15 residues. Trimming pared 4 bases from V and 0 bases from J, leaving 12 bases between. Germline V gives CDR1 WSHSY, CDR2 SAAADI. For the CDR3, the DNA is TGCGCCAGCAGTGCCTCGGGGGGTATGAACACTGAAGCTTTCTTT. Protein: CASSASGGMNTEAFF.